A single sample is the source of the 22 T cell receptor beta chains below, sequenced in a study of blood T cell repertoires in COVID-19. Sequenced by immunoSEQ multiplex PCR; TCRdb stores in-frame clones only, minus some. The repertoire holds around 400,000 clones, with roughly four fifths as singletons. The sequenced sample consisted of PBMCs or T cells enriched from blood (not recorded which). These TCRs come from a woman aged 45-65 years who had recovered from COVID-19.

This clone was counted a few times. The chain is built from TRBV12-3 or TRBV12-4 and TRBJ2-5; TRBD2 matches 7 bases. The CDR3 has 12 residues. The ends lost 3 bases at V and 6 bases at J; junction bases unmatched: 1. CDR3 DNA: TGTGCCAGCAGTTTGGGGGGGAAGACCCAGTACTTC. It encodes CASSLGGKTQYF.

For the CDR3, the DNA is TGTGCCAGCATGTTGGTAGGGGACGAGCAGTACTTC. Translating it yields CASMLVGDEQYF. The rearrangement links TRBV7-9 to TRBJ2-7; tentative D call: TRBD1 (5 bases). Germline V gene data show CDR1 as SEHNR and CDR2 as FQNEAQ (reference sequence). The CDR3 covers 12 residues. Trimming removed 7 bases from V and 5 bases from J, with 12 bases in between.

The chain couples TRBV11-3 to TRBJ2-5, with 9 bases that match TRBD2. The germline V gene has CDR1 SGHNT and CDR2 YENEEA. The CDR3 spans 13 residues. J was trimmed by 13 bases and V by 5 bases; bases with no gene match: 11. This chain's CDR3 is CASSPSGTSLLYF. The CDR3 coding sequence is TGTGCCAGCAGCCCATCCGGGACTAGCCTGCTGTACTTC.

This chain joins TRBV29-1 and TRBJ1-2; 9 bases match TRBD1. The CDR3 contains 13 residues. Trimming at V came to 5 bases and at J to 8 bases, leaving 9 bases not matched to a gene. Per the germline V gene, CDR1 is SQVTM and CDR2 is ANQGSEA. For the CDR3, the DNA is TGCAGCGTTCTACCAGGGACAGGGTACGGCTACACCTTC. It is translated as CSVLPGTGYGYTF.

The CDR3 loop is CASFGQPNTEAFF. DNA of the CDR3: TGTGCCAGCTTTGGACAGCCGAACACTGAAGCTTTCTTT. V gene TRBV7-2 combines with J gene TRBJ1-1; tentatively, D is TRBD1 (6 bases). The V and J ends lost 8 bases and 1 base respectively, with 11 bases between them. The CDR3 covers 13 residues. The germline V gene has CDR1 SGHTA and CDR2 FQGNSA.

The chain combines TRBV7-9 with TRBJ2-1, with D hard to call. Trimming cost V 0 bases and J 4 bases, with 10 bases left between them. Germline V gene data show CDR1 as SEHNR and CDR2 as FQNEAQ (reference sequence). The CDR3 is made up of 15 amino acids. CDR3 region: CASSLAGLFYNEQFF. For the CDR3, the DNA is TGTGCCAGCAGCTTAGCGGGCCTTTTTTACAATGAGCAGTTCTTC.

This clone was observed once. The V call is TRBV19, the J call TRBJ1-2, with D possibly matching TRBD1 (6 bases). This CDR3 contains 13 residues. In germline, CDR1 is LNHDA, CDR2 SQIVND (reference sequence). Deletions cut 5 bases from V and 8 bases from J, with 15 bases between. CDR3 amino acids: CASSRTVIGGYTF. CDR3 nucleotide sequence: TGTGCCAGTAGTCGGACAGTAATAGGCGGCTACACCTTC.

This clone came up a few times. The CDR3 DNA sequence: TGTGCCAGCAGTTCAACAGGGGCGGATGGCTACACCTTC. As protein: CASSSTGADGYTF. The chain carries TRBV6-5 and TRBJ1-2; 7 bases match TRBD1. The V segment lost 4 bases and the J segment 6 bases; nucleotides outside the gene matches: 5. Germline V gene lookup returns CDR1 MNHEY and CDR2 SVGAGI. The CDR3 has 13 residues.

The chain couples TRBV6-5 to TRBJ2-2; 8 bases are a match to TRBD2. Germline V gene data show CDR1 as MNHEY and CDR2 as SVGAGI. J was trimmed by 2 bases and V by 6 bases; bases with no gene match: 5. The CDR3 totals 15 residues. Written as DNA, the CDR3 is TGTGCCAGCAGACCCGGGACTAGTAACACCGGGGAGCTGTTTTTT. Its translation: CASRPGTSNTGELFF.

Of note for this clone: An end of the junction does not agree with germline; a read error may underlie this. V gene TRBV3-1 (or the pseudogene TRBV3-2) combines with J gene TRBJ1-2; perhaps TRBD1 as D (6 bases). The CDR3 contains 15 residues. The germline CDR1 and CDR2 sequences are LGHDT and YNNKEL (reference sequence). CDR3 bases: TGTCCCAGCAGCCAAATGGGGACGGGGCAGGGGGGCTACACCTTC. Protein sequence: CPSSQMGTGQGGYTF.

V usage is TRBV19 and J usage is TRBJ1-2; D is unclear. Germline lookup yields CDR1 LNHDA and CDR2 SQIVND (reference sequence). V dropped 4 bases and J dropped 4 bases, with 19 bases sitting between them. This CDR3 comprises 16 residues. CDR3 bases: TGTGCCAGTAGTACGACATGGGCAACACCCTTCTATGGCTACACCTTC. It is translated as CASSTTWATPFYGYTF. The full variable domain, completed using reference TRBV19 and TRBJ1-2, is DGGITQSPKYLFRKEGQNVTLSCEQNLNHDAMYWYRQDPGQGLRLIYYSQIVNDFQKGDIAEGYSVSREKKESFPLTVTSAQKNPTAFYLCASSTTWATPFYGYTFGSGTRLTVV.

Only a few counts were recorded for this clone. The rearrangement joins TRBV30 to TRBJ2-3; tentative D call: TRBD2 (6 bases). This CDR3 spans 15 amino acids. Germline V gene sequence: CDR1 GTSNPN, CDR2 SVGIG (reference sequence). The germline V and J ends were trimmed by 0 bases and 8 bases, with 18 bases remaining between them. The CDR3 here is CAWSVHNLGEATQYF. CDR3 DNA: TGTGCCTGGAGTGTACATAACCTGGGGGAGGCTACGCAGTATTTT.

The rearrangement uses TRBV7-9 and TRBJ2-2; 7 bases match TRBD2. The length of the CDR3 is 16 residues. Germline V gives CDR1 SEHNR, CDR2 FQNEAQ (reference sequence). With V trimmed by 4 bases and J by 0 bases, 5 bases remained unmatched. In DNA, the CDR3 is TGTGCCAGCAGCTCCCCTAGCGGTTCGAACACCGGGGAGCTGTTTTTT. Amino acids: CASSSPSGSNTGELFF.

The chain employs TRBV4-3 and TRBJ1-2; 7 positions match TRBD1. V lost 3 bases, J lost 0 bases, and 7 bases stayed unmatched. Per germline, CDR1 LGHNA and CDR2 YSLEER. There are 16 residues in the CDR3. The CDR3 DNA reads TGCGCCAGCAGCCAGAGCGGACAGGAATCTAACTATGGCTACACCTTC. Translating gives CASSQSGQESNYGYTF.

This clone was observed a single time. The chain is built from TRBV7-5 and TRBJ2-7; the table's D call, TRBD2, has no DNA check behind it. TRBV7-5 has pseudogene status. This CDR3 contains 16 residues. The CDR3, as DNA: TGTGCCAGAAGGGGGAGAGCGCTACACCTCTCCTACGAGCAGTACTTC. Translated, it gives CARRGRALHLSYEQYF.

This chain joins TRBV30 and TRBJ1-2; D ambiguous. Germline CDR1 reads GTSNPN; CDR2 reads SVGIG (reference sequence). The CDR3 runs to 14 residues. Trimming took 4 bases from V and 5 from J, leaving 17 bases between them. CDR3: CAWKPTGRGYGYTF. The CDR3 bases are TGTGCCTGGAAACCTACCGGGCGCGGGTATGGCTACACCTTC.

The rearrangement links TRBV6-5 to TRBJ1-1; 8 bases align to TRBD1. CDR1 is MNHEY and CDR2 is SVGAGI in the germline V gene. CDR3 size: 15 residues. Trimming cost V 5 bases and J 11 bases; bases outside gene matches: 16. The DNA for the CDR3 is TGTGCCAGCAGTCCCGGGACAGGACTCGCTAATGGGGCTTTCTTT. This sequence encodes CASSPGTGLANGAFF.

This chain links TRBV7-8 with TRBJ1-4; TRBD1 is a possible D gene (6 bases). This CDR3 is 14 amino acids long. V lost 2 bases to trimming and J lost 7 bases, with 11 bases between them. Germline V gene data show CDR1 as SGHVS and CDR2 as FQNEAQ. For the CDR3, the DNA is TGTGCCAGCAGCTTAAGCGTGGGGGCTGAAAAACTGTTTTTT. Its protein is CASSLSVGAEKLFF.

The V and J genes are TRBV5-1 and TRBJ1-1, with D unresolved. This CDR3 comprises 14 residues. Germline CDR1 is SGHRS and CDR2 is YFSETQ. Trimming took 4 bases from V and 3 from J, leaving 13 bases between them. CDR3 amino acids: CASSADGGDTEAFF. The DNA for the CDR3 is TGCGCCAGCAGCGCGGACGGAGGCGACACTGAAGCTTTCTTT.

This rearrangement joins TRBV18 to TRBJ1-1, with 9 bases that match TRBD1. The CDR3 extends over 16 amino acids. V was pared by 4 bases and J by 4 bases, with 10 bases of the junction left unmatched. Germline V lookup: CDR1 KGHSH, CDR2 LQKENI. The CDR3 protein is CASSLAGTGTRTEAFF. CDR3 DNA: TGTGCCAGCTCACTAGCCGGGACAGGGACCCGCACTGAAGCTTTCTTT.

The chain carries TRBV30 and TRBJ1-1, with D tentatively TRBD1 (6 bases). Trimming cost V 0 bases and J 3 bases, with 17 bases left between them. Germline values: CDR1 GTSNPN, CDR2 SVGIG (reference sequence). CDR3 length: 16 amino acids. The CDR3 protein is CAWSVSRVRGYTEAFF. The DNA of the CDR3 is TGTGCCTGGAGTGTATCCCGTGTCAGGGGTTACACTGAAGCTTTCTTT. The variable domain in full, completed from reference TRBV30 and TRBJ1-1, reads SQTIHQWPATLVQPVGSPLSLECTVEGTSNPNLYWYRQAAGRGLQLLFYSVGIGQISSEVPQNLSASRPQDRQFILSSKKLLLSDSGFYLCAWSVSRVRGYTEAFFGQGTRLTVV.

The V and J genes are TRBV11-3 and TRBJ2-2; 10 nucleotides line up with TRBD1. The CDR3 is 19 amino acids. Germline-derived CDR1 and CDR2 are SGHNT and YENEEA. The J segment lost 5 bases and the V segment lost 3 bases, leaving 15 bases of the junction unmatched. The CDR3 here is CASSFNTGTGEFRTGELFF. The CDR3 DNA reads as TGTGCCAGCAGCTTTAATACCGGGACAGGGGAGTTTAGGACCGGGGAGCTGTTTTTT.